Sequencing of this TCR beta chain was carried out in a study of blood T cell repertoires in COVID-19. The CDR3 contains 15 residues. V shed 5 bases, J shed 10 bases, and the junction held 11 bases outside the gene matches. The germline CDR1 and CDR2 sequences are MNHEY and SVGEGT. Either two negative PCRs, clearance, or symptom resolution qualified Cohort 3 donors as recovered. Clones were read by immunoSEQ multiplex PCR, and TCRdb kept only the in-frame ones, dropping some. This sample has over 150,000 clones, with roughly nine tenths found just once. The TCR originated in a woman aged 50 to 65 who had recovered from COVID-19. Sequencing was done on a sample of PBMCs or T cells enriched from blood (not recorded which). The chain uses TRBV6-2 or TRBV6-3 and TRBJ1-4; 9 bases map to TRBD1. CDR3 coding DNA: TGTGCCAGCAGTGATACCGGGACAGGGTTTGGAAAACTGTTTTTT. Its translation is CASSDTGTGFGKLFF.